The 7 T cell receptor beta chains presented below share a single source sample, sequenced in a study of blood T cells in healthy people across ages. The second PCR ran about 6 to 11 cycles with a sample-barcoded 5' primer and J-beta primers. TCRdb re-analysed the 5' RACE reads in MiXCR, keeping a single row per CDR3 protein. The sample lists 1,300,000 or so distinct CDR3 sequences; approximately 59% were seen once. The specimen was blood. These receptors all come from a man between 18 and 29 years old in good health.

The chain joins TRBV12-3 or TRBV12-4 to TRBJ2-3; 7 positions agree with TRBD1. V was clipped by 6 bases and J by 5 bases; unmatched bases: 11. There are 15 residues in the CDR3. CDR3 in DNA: TGTGCCAGCAGCCCACAGGGGCCTCGCATAGATACGCAGTATTTT. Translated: CASSPQGPRIDTQYF.

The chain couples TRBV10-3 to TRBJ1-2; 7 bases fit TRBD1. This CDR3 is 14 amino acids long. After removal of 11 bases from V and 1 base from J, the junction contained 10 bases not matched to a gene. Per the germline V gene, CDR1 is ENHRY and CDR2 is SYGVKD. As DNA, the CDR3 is TGTGCCGTAAGCGGGACAGATCTTAACTATGGCTACACCTTC. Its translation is CAVSGTDLNYGYTF.

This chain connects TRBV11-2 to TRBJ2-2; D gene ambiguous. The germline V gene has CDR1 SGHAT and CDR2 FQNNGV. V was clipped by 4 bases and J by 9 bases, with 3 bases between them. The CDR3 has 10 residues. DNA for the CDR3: TGTGCCAGCAGCTATCGGGAGCTGTTTTTT. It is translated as CASSYRELFF.

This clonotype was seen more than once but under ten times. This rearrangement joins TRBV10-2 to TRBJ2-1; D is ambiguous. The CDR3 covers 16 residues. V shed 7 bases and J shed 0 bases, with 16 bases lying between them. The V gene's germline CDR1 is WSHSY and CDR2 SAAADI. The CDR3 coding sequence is TGCGCCAGCATAGAGACTCCGCCTAGCTCCTACAATGAGCAGTTCTTC. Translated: CASIETPPSSYNEQFF.

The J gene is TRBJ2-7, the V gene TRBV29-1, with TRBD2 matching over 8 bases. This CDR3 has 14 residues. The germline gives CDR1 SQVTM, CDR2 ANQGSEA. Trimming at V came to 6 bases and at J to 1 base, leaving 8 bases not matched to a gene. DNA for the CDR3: TGCAGCGTCGTAGGGTCTAGCGGGTCCTACGAGCAGTACTTC. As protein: CSVVGSSGSYEQYF.

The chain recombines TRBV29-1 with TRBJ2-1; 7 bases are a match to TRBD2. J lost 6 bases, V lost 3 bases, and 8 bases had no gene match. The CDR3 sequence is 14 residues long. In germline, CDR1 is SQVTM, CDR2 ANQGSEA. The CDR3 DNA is TGCAGCGTTGAGGGGGGGGTCAGTGCCAATGAGCAGTTCTTC. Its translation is CSVEGGVSANEQFF.

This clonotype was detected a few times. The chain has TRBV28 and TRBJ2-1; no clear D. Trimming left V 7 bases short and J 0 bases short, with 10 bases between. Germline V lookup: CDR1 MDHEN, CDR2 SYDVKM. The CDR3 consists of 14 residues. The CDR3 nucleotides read TGTGCCAGCACCCTGGAAGCCTCCTACAATGAGCAGTTCTTC. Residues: CASTLEASYNEQFF.